These 27 T cell receptor beta chains came from one sample sequenced in a study of cytomegalovirus exposure and HLA in healthy donors. Libraries were prepared by immunoSEQ multiplex PCR; TCRdb keeps only in-frame clonotypes and omits some of them. The table records about 160,000 clones, roughly nine tenths of them present only once. Material for sequencing was PBMCs. The origin of the receptors is a woman aged 25 to 39 in good health and CMV-seronegative.

This clone turned up a few times. V is TRBV4-3 and J is TRBJ2-7, with 14 bases aligning to TRBD2. CDR3 length: 15 amino acids. V gave up 1 base and J gave up 6 bases; unmatched junction bases: 2. Per the germline V gene, CDR1 is LGHNA and CDR2 is YSLEER. The CDR3 DNA reads as TGCGCCAGCAGCCAAGCGGGACTAGCGGGAGTCGAGCAGTACTTC. Protein product: CASSQAGLAGVEQYF.

This chain uses TRBV15 with TRBJ2-2; perhaps TRBD2 as D (5 bases). V lost 8 bases to trimming and J lost 7 bases, with 14 bases between them. The CDR3 is made up of 13 amino acids. Per germline, CDR1 LNHNV and CDR2 YYDKDF (reference sequence). The CDR3, as DNA: TGTGCCACCGGCCGACAACGGGGCGGGGAGCTGTTTTTT. Its translation is CATGRQRGGELFF.

This chain connects TRBV27 to TRBJ1-4, with 7 bases fitting TRBD1. This CDR3 has 15 amino acids. J lost 5 bases, V lost 6 bases, and 9 bases had no gene match. Germline V CDR1 and CDR2: MNHEY, SMNVEV (reference sequence). CDR3 loop: CASRDYRGKNEKLFF. The CDR3 DNA sequence: TGTGCCAGCAGGGACTACAGGGGAAAGAATGAAAAACTGTTTTTT.

This chain links TRBV4-2 with TRBJ2-2; D ambiguous. V was clipped by 2 bases and J by 5 bases, with 3 bases between them. From germline, CDR1 is LGHNA and CDR2 YNFKEQ. This CDR3 region has 12 residues. Here the CDR3 DNA reads TGTGCCAGCAGCCAACGGACCGGGGAGCTGTTTTTT. Amino acid sequence: CASSQRTGELFF.

The chain carries TRBV9 and TRBJ2-7; perhaps D is TRBD1 or TRBD2 (5 bases each). CDR3 length: 14 amino acids. V lost 4 bases and J 0 bases, leaving 11 bases between the germline ends. Germline CDR1 is SGDLS and CDR2 is YYNGEE. This CDR3 is CASSQEGHSYEQYF. The CDR3 DNA follows: TGTGCCAGCAGCCAAGAGGGGCACTCCTACGAGCAGTACTTC.

This chain links TRBV11-2 with TRBJ2-6; 9 bases align to TRBD1. Losses at the gene ends were 8 bases for V and 0 bases for J; bases not matched to a gene: 5. The length of the CDR3 is 16 residues. Germline V CDR1 and CDR2: SGHAT, FQNNGV. The CDR3 sequence: CASPGQGHSGANVLTF. The CDR3 region has the DNA TGTGCCAGCCCGGGACAGGGCCACTCTGGGGCCAACGTCCTGACTTTC.

A few counts support this clone. The chain recombines TRBV28 with TRBJ1-1; D unresolved. This CDR3 has 11 residues. The V and J ends lost 6 bases and 11 bases respectively, with 13 bases between them. CDR1 MDHEN and CDR2 SYDVKM come from the germline V gene. CDR3 nucleotide sequence: TGTGCCAGCAGCTATCGGTTCGTGGCTTTCTTT. Protein product: CASSYRFVAFF. Drawing the rest from reference TRBV28 and TRBJ1-1, the complete variable domain is DVKVTQSSRYLVKRTGEKVFLECVQDMDHENMFWYRQDPGLGLRLIYFSYDVKMKEKGDIPEGYSVSREKKERFSLILESASTNQTSMYLCASSYRFVAFFGQGTRLTVV.

The J gene is TRBJ1-5, the V gene TRBV19, with unresolved D. Looked up from germline, CDR1 is LNHDA and CDR2 is SQIVND (reference sequence). The CDR3 length is 13 residues. The V and J ends lost 7 bases and 3 bases respectively, with 10 bases between them. CDR3 in DNA: TGTGCCAGTACTTGGCGGCTCAATCAGCCCCAGCATTTT. It translates to CASTWRLNQPQHF.

The rearrangement uses TRBV27 and TRBJ2-7, with 9 bases fitting TRBD1. The CDR3 sequence is 15 residues long. The V gene's germline CDR1 is MNHEY and CDR2 SMNVEV (reference sequence). V lost 6 bases, J lost 2 bases, and 8 bases stayed unmatched. The CDR3 DNA sequence: TGTGCCAGCAGCCAACGGGGACAGGGCACCTACGAGCAGTACTTC. It encodes CASSQRGQGTYEQYF.

For the CDR3, the DNA is TGTGCCAGCCGGACAGGGAAAAACTACGAGCAGTACTTC. This sequence encodes CASRTGKNYEQYF. The rearrangement links TRBV27 to TRBJ2-7; 8 bases are shared with TRBD1. The V segment lost 8 bases and the J segment 3 bases; nucleotides outside the gene matches: 6. The CDR3 has 13 amino acids. Germline values: CDR1 MNHEY, CDR2 SMNVEV (reference sequence).

As regards this clone: This specimen includes other DNA sequences encoding the same CDR3. The chain joins TRBV5-1 to TRBJ2-1; unclear D gene. The V and J ends lost 2 bases and 3 bases respectively, with 0 bases between them. There are 11 residues in the CDR3. CDR1 and CDR2 from the germline V gene are SGHRS and YFSETQ. CDR3 sequence: CASSFYNEQFF. CDR3 sequence (DNA): TGCGCCAGCAGCTTCTACAATGAGCAGTTCTTC.

This sequence joins TRBV20-1 and TRBJ1-1; TRBD1 matches at 8 bases. The J segment lost 9 bases and the V segment lost 3 bases, leaving 3 bases of the junction unmatched. The V gene's germline CDR1 is DFQATT and CDR2 SNEGSKA (reference sequence). This CDR3 is 11 amino acids long. CDR3 in DNA: TGCAGTGCTAGGGACAGGGCTAAAGCTTTCTTT. As protein: CSARDRAKAFF.

This clone showed up many times. The V and J genes are TRBV25-1 and TRBJ1-6; 8 nucleotides line up with TRBD1. Trimming cost V 6 bases and J 14 bases; bases outside gene matches: 6. Germline CDR1 MGHDK, CDR2 SYGVNS. The CDR3 covers 12 residues. CDR3 residues: CASRETQGALHF. DNA for the CDR3: TGTGCCAGCAGGGAAACACAGGGGGCCCTCCACTTT.

The chain is built from TRBV29-1 and TRBJ2-7, with TRBD1 matching over 7 bases. The V segment lost 1 base and the J segment 2 bases; nucleotides outside the gene matches: 2. This CDR3 has 13 residues. The germline CDR1 and CDR2 sequences are SQVTM and ANQGSEA. Here the CDR3 DNA reads TGCAGCGTTGAAGGACAGGGAACCTACGAGCAGTACTTC. This sequence encodes CSVEGQGTYEQYF.

This clone was observed once. The chain recombines TRBV27 with TRBJ1-5; D not resolved. In germline, CDR1 is MNHEY, CDR2 SMNVEV (reference sequence). Trimming pared 1 base from V and 2 bases from J, leaving 6 bases between. The CDR3 has 14 residues. In DNA form, the CDR3 reads TGTGCCAGCAGTTTATTCTCGGGCAATCAGCCCCAGCATTTT. Its translation is CASSLFSGNQPQHF.

The table lists this clone with a count of one. The rearrangement joins TRBV4-1 to TRBJ1-1; D unresolved. The germline CDR1 and CDR2 sequences are MGHRA and YSYEKL. The CDR3 extends over 18 amino acids. V was trimmed by 0 bases and J by 1 base, leaving 18 bases between them. Here the CDR3 DNA reads TGCGCCAGCAGCCAAGACGTCTATAGACCTCGGGCGAACACTGAAGCTTTCTTT. This encodes CASSQDVYRPRANTEAFF.

The rearrangement joins TRBV28 to TRBJ1-1; D is ambiguous. The CDR3 length is 11 residues. Per the germline V gene, CDR1 is MDHEN and CDR2 is SYDVKM. V lost 1 base and J lost 7, with 4 bases in between. The DNA for the CDR3 is TGTGCCAGCAGTTTATACGGTGAAGCTTTCTTT. Amino acid sequence: CASSLYGEAFF.

The chain is built from TRBV2 and TRBJ2-7, with D uncertain. This CDR3 spans 13 amino acids. The germline V and J ends were trimmed by 0 bases and 9 bases, with 12 bases remaining between them. Germline V CDR1 and CDR2: SNHLY, FYNNEI. Here the CDR3 DNA reads TGTGCCAGCAGTGAAGCGATAAGGAATGCGCAGTACTTC. It specifies CASSEAIRNAQYF. The full variable domain, its missing parts supplied by reference TRBV2 and TRBJ2-7, is EPEVTQTPSHQVTQMGQEVILRCVPISNHLYFYWYRQILGQKVEFLVSFYNNEISEKSEIFDDQFSVERPDGSNFTLKIRSTKLEDSAMYFCASSEAIRNAQYFGPGTRLTVT.

The chain couples TRBV12-5 to TRBJ2-1; perhaps TRBD2 as D (5 bases). CDR1 and CDR2 (germline): LGHNT, FRNRAP. The CDR3 has 14 amino acids. V was shortened by 1 base and J by 3 bases, with 7 bases between the two germline ends. CDR3 in DNA: TGTGCTAGTGGTTTGGGAGGGAACTACAATGAGCAGTTCTTC. It yields the protein CASGLGGNYNEQFF.

V and J are TRBV28 and TRBJ2-3, with D uncertain. This CDR3 has 14 residues. Germline CDR1 MDHEN, CDR2 SYDVKM. V shed 8 bases and J shed 3 bases, with 15 bases lying between them. DNA for the CDR3: TGTGCCAGCCGGAGCAGCTTTGGAACAGATACGCAGTATTTT. As protein: CASRSSFGTDTQYF.

The sample holds one count of this clone. The CDR3: CASSSREATEAFF. DNA for the CDR3: TGTGCCAGCAGCTCAAGGGAGGCCACTGAAGCTTTCTTT. The chain couples TRBV7-6 to TRBJ1-1; no clear D. The CDR3 has 13 amino acids. With 4 bases removed from V and 4 bases from J, the gap between germline ends came to 10 bases. CDR1 is SGHVS and CDR2 is FNYEAQ in the germline V gene. Filled out from reference TRBV7-6 and TRBJ1-1, the complete variable domain reads GAGVSQSPRYKVTKRGQDVALRCDPISGHVSLYWYRQALGQGPEFLTYFNYEAQQDKSGLPNDRFSAERPEGSISTLTIQRTEQRDSAMYRCASSSREATEAFFGQGTRLTVV.

This chain uses TRBV11-2 with TRBJ2-7; 13 bases are shared with TRBD2. The V segment lost 1 base and the J segment 7 bases; nucleotides outside the gene matches: 1. The CDR3 has 14 residues. Germline CDR1 is SGHAT and CDR2 is FQNNGV. The CDR3 coding sequence is TGTGCCAGCAGCTTAGGACTAGCGGGAGGAGAGCAGTACTTC. This gives the protein CASSLGLAGGEQYF.

As DNA, the CDR3 is TGCAGTGCTATGGACACTGAAGCTTTCTTT. Its translation: CSAMDTEAFF. This chain connects TRBV20-1 to TRBJ1-1; D is unclear. The CDR3 is made up of 10 amino acids. Trimming stripped 4 bases from V and 3 bases from J, with 3 bases between. CDR1 DFQATT and CDR2 SNEGSKA come from the germline V gene (reference sequence).

The V gene is TRBV30, the J gene TRBJ2-5, with 7 bases aligning to TRBD2. There are 14 residues in the CDR3. The germline V gene has CDR1 GTSNPN and CDR2 SVGIG (reference sequence). Trimming cost V 1 base and J 2 bases; bases outside gene matches: 4. The CDR3 DNA reads TGTGCCTGGAGTGGAGATAGCGGGCAAGAGACCCAGTACTTC. This translates into CAWSGDSGQETQYF.

The chain has TRBV30 and TRBJ1-1; D remains unclear. The V gene lost 0 bases and the J gene lost 1 base, with 6 bases spanning the gap. Germline assignment: CDR1 GTSNPN and CDR2 SVGIG (reference sequence). This CDR3 comprises 13 residues. CDR3 protein: CAWSVEGNTEAFF. CDR3 in DNA: TGTGCCTGGAGTGTCGAAGGGAACACTGAAGCTTTCTTT.

Remarks on this clone: The junction does not match germline at one end; this may be a read error. The chain has TRBV7-9 and TRBJ2-7; 12 nucleotides agree with TRBD2. Per the germline V gene, CDR1 is SEHNR and CDR2 is FQNEAQ (reference sequence). The CDR3 loop spans 14 amino acids. The CDR3 loop reads CASSLAGGPREQYF. CDR3 in DNA: TGTGCCAGCAGCCTAGCGGGAGGGCCTCGAGAGCAGTACTTC.

Written as DNA, the CDR3 is TGTGCCAGCAGTCCCCTTTTACGCAATGAGCAGTTCTTC. This gives the protein CASSPLLRNEQFF. The chain uses TRBV6-5 and TRBJ2-1; D remains ambiguous. The length of the CDR3 is 13 residues. V lost 5 bases and J 6 bases, leaving 11 bases between the germline ends. Germline CDR1 reads MNHEY; CDR2 reads SVGAGI.